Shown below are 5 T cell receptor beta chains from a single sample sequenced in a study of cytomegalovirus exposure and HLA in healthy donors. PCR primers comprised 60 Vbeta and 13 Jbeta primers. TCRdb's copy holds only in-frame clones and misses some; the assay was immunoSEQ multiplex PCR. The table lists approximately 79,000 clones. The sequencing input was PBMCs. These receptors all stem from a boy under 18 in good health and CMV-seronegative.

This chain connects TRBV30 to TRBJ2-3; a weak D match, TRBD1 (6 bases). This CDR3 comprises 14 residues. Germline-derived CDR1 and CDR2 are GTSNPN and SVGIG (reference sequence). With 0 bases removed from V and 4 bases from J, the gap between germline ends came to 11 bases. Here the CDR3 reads CAWSVGGSSDTQYF. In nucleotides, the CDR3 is TGTGCCTGGAGTGTAGGGGGATCTTCAGATACGCAGTATTTT.

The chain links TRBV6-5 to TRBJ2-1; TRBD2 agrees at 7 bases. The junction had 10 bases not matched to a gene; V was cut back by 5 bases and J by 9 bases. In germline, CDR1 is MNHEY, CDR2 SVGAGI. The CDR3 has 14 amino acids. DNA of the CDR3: TGTGCCAGCAGTGAAGGCGGGAGTTTTGGTGAGCAGTTCTTC. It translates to CASSEGGSFGEQFF.

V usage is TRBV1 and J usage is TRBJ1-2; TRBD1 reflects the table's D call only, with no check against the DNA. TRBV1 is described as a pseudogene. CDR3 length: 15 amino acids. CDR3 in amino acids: CTSSPRQNANYGYTF. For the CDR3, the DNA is TGCACCAGCAGCCCCCGACAGAACGCTAACTATGGCTACACCTTC.

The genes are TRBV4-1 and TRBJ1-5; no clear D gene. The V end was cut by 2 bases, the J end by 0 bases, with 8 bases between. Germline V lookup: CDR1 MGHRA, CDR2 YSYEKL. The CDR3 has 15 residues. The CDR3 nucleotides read TGCGCCAGCAGCCAACAGACAAATAGCAATCAGCCCCAGCATTTT. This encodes CASSQQTNSNQPQHF.

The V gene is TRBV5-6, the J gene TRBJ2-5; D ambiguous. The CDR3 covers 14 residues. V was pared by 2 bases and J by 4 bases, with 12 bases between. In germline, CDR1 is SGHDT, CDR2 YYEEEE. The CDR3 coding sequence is TGTGCCAGCAGCTTAGGCCCAGGTGCAGAGACCCAGTACTTC. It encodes CASSLGPGAETQYF.